This entry lists 14 T cell receptor beta chains sequenced from one sample in a study of T cells in Graves' hyperthyroidism and ophthalmopathy. What was amplified from RNA transcripts were TCR beta CDR3 regions. Researchers ran a first-round RT-PCR on the TCR CDR3 using the HTBI primer set. TCRdb used MiXCR to reprocess the multiplex PCR reads, holding one entry per CDR3 protein. In the table there are 700,000 or so distinct CDR3 sequences, 14% of which are singletons. The sequencing input was blood. Receptors were obtained from a woman between 50 and 59 years old with Graves' ophthalmopathy.

On this clonotype: One base away lies a much larger clone, so this may be a sequencing read error. This chain connects TRBV20-1 to TRBJ2-1, with 9 nucleotides matching TRBD2. The J segment lost 6 bases and the V segment lost 4 bases, leaving 4 bases of the junction unmatched. CDR1 is DFQATT, CDR2 SNEGSKA, per germline (reference sequence). The CDR3 loop spans 13 amino acids. The DNA for the CDR3 is TGCAGTGCTACTAGCGGGATGTGCAATGAGCAGTTCTTC. Translating gives CSATSGMCNEQFF.

A note on this clonotype: This could be a read error, since a much larger clone is one nucleotide away. V gene TRBV6-1 combines with J gene TRBJ2-1; maybe TRBD2 (5 bases). V lost 1 base to trimming and J lost 0 bases, with 10 bases between them. CDR3 length equals 16 residues. Germline V gives CDR1 MNHNS, CDR2 SASEGT. CDR3 sequence reads: CASSEGGSSSYNEQFF. Written as DNA, the CDR3 is TGTGCCAGCAGTGAAGGTGGGAGTAGCTCCTACAATGAGCAGTTCTTC.

This clonotype was found many times. This chain links TRBV5-4 with TRBJ2-1, with TRBD2 matching over 9 bases. CDR3 length: 15 amino acids. J gave up 7 bases and V 9 bases, and 14 bases lay outside the gene matches. From germline, CDR1 is SGHNT and CDR2 YYREEE (reference sequence). CDR3 nucleotides: TGTGCCACATACCGGGCGGGAGGGCCTGAGAATGAGCAGTTCTTC. It translates to CATYRAGGPENEQFF. The full variable domain, in which reference TRBV5-4 and TRBJ2-1 provide the parts outside the CDR3, is ETGVTQSPTHLIKTRGQQVTLRCSSQSGHNTVSWYQQALGQGPQFIFQYYREEENGRGNFPPRFSGLQFPNYSSELNVNALELDDSALYLCATYRAGGPENEQFFGPGTRLTVL.

The rearrangement joins TRBV20-1 to TRBJ1-4, with D possibly TRBD1 on 6 matching bases. This CDR3 has 14 residues. CDR1 and CDR2 from the germline V gene are DFQATT and SNEGSKA (reference sequence). CDR3 amino acids: CSPYSTRTDEKLFF. The DNA for the CDR3 is TGCAGCCCATATTCCACCAGGACAGACGAAAAACTGTTTTTT.

At least ten counts were recorded for this clonotype. The V and J genes are TRBV30 and TRBJ2-7; unclear D gene. Germline lookup yields CDR1 GTSNPN and CDR2 SVGIG (reference sequence). CDR3 length: 12 amino acids. V lost 2 bases and J lost 2, with 7 bases in between. CDR3 in DNA: TGTGCCTGGAGTTTAGACCCCTACGAGCAGTACTTC. It encodes CAWSLDPYEQYF.

This clonotype appeared many times. In DNA form, the CDR3 reads TGTGCCAGCAGTGAACCACTAGCGGGAAGATCCTACAATGAGCAGTTCTTC. Its translation is CASSEPLAGRSYNEQFF. The chain uses TRBV6-1 and TRBJ2-1, with TRBD2 matching over 10 bases. Germline CDR1 and CDR2: MNHNS and SASEGT. V dropped 2 bases and J dropped 1; count of bases not matched to a gene: 5. This CDR3 has 17 amino acids.

This clonotype showed up just a few times. V gene TRBV10-3 combines with J gene TRBJ2-4; the match to TRBD1 covers 7 bases. The J segment lost 0 bases and the V segment lost 4 bases, leaving 9 bases of the junction unmatched. The CDR3 is 17 amino acids. Looked up from germline, CDR1 is ENHRY and CDR2 is SYGVKD. The chain's CDR3 is CAISGGDSNIAKNIQYF. The CDR3 region has the DNA TGTGCCATCAGTGGTGGGGACAGCAACATAGCCAAAAACATTCAGTACTTC.

This clonotype was detected ten times or more. The chain recombines TRBV7-9 with TRBJ2-7; 11 bases align to TRBD2. There are 16 residues in the CDR3. In germline, CDR1 is SEHNR, CDR2 FQNEAQ (reference sequence). Trimming at V came to 2 bases and at J to 4 bases, leaving 7 bases not matched to a gene. CDR3 in amino acids: CASSLLGASGRYEQYF. The DNA for the CDR3 is TGTGCCAGCAGCTTACTTGGAGCTAGCGGGAGGTACGAGCAGTACTTC.

This clonotype was seen more than once but under ten times. The V and J genes are TRBV7-9 and TRBJ2-7; 10 nucleotides agree with TRBD1. CDR3 length: 15 residues. Germline V lookup: CDR1 SEHNR, CDR2 FQNEAQ (reference sequence). V trimming: 1 base; J trimming: 11 bases; junction bases outside the gene matches: 11. CDR3 sequence (DNA): TGTGCCAGCAGCTTAGTGGGGGACAGGGGTATTGGAGAGTACTTC. Translating it yields CASSLVGDRGIGEYF.

At least ten counts were recorded for this clonotype. The chain employs TRBV2 and TRBJ1-5; D perhaps matches TRBD1 (6 bases). The CDR3 runs to 14 residues. CDR1 is SNHLY, CDR2 FYNNEI, per germline. The V gene lost 7 bases and the J gene lost 3 bases, with 13 bases spanning the gap. In DNA, the CDR3 is TGTGCCAGCAAGGTGGACAGAACCAATCAGCCCCAGCATTTT. This codes for CASKVDRTNQPQHF.

Comments on this clonotype: A read error may be the cause here, since a much bigger clone is one base away. This chain links TRBV9 with TRBJ2-7; TRBD1 agrees at 7 bases. With V trimmed by 2 bases and J by 3 bases, 2 bases remained unmatched. The germline CDR1 and CDR2 sequences are SGDLS and YYNGEE. The CDR3 length is 13 residues. CDR3 coding DNA: TGTGCCAGCAGCGTGGGACAGAACTACGAGCAGTACTTC. It yields the protein CASSVGQNYEQYF.

V gene TRBV4-3 combines with J gene TRBJ1-1; 7 bases line up with TRBD1. The CDR3 length is 14 residues. Trimming cost V 1 base and J 7 bases; bases outside gene matches: 6. Germline V lookup: CDR1 LGHNA, CDR2 YSLEER. CDR3 residues: CASSQVVGDSEAFF. The CDR3 DNA is TGCGCCAGCAGCCAAGTAGTCGGGGACAGTGAAGCTTTCTTT.

This clonotype was counted at least ten times. This chain connects TRBV30 to TRBJ1-1; unclear D gene. V was shortened by 2 bases and J by 4 bases, with 14 bases between the two germline ends. Germline CDR1 GTSNPN, CDR2 SVGIG (reference sequence). There are 14 residues in the CDR3. This chain's CDR3 is CAWSSGEGVTEAFF. Here the CDR3 DNA reads TGTGCCTGGAGTTCCGGGGAGGGCGTCACTGAAGCTTTCTTT. The variable domain in full, completed from reference TRBV30 and TRBJ1-1, reads SQTIHQWPATLVQPVGSPLSLECTVEGTSNPNLYWYRQAAGRGLQLLFYSVGIGQISSEVPQNLSASRPQDRQFILSSKKLLLSDSGFYLCAWSSGEGVTEAFFGQGTRLTVV.

The sample holds many counts of this clonotype. This may stem from a read error, because a much larger clone lies one nucleotide away. The gene calls are TRBV7-9 and TRBJ1-1; D unresolved. Trimming took off 5 bases at V and 4 bases at J, with 14 bases between the two ends. From germline, CDR1 is SEHNR and CDR2 FQNEAQ (reference sequence). This CDR3 is built from 14 residues. The CDR3 sequence: CASSHPGSSTEAFF. CDR3 nucleotides: TGTGCCAGCAGCCACCCCGGAAGCAGCACTGAAGCTTTCTTT.